This paragraph reports one TCR beta chain. When the RNA was reverse transcribed, random hexamers were used with an input of 0.5 to 1 ug. TCRdb reanalysed the immunoSEQ multiplex PCR reads using MiXCR and keeps one entry per CDR3 protein. The table records 150,000 to 200,000 distinct CDR3 sequences, 95% of them present only once. V lost 6 bases and J lost 8, with 14 bases in between. The CDR3 runs to 13 residues. Germline V lookup: CDR1 LNHDA, CDR2 SQIVND (reference sequence). These data belong to a study of CD8 T cells in Susac syndrome. On the study more broadly: When their blood was taken, patients with Susac syndrome were therapy-naive, taking corticosteroids, or taking intravenous immunoglobulin alone.

V and J are TRBV19 and TRBJ2-1; D possibly corresponds to TRBD2 (5 bases). Input material: CD8+ T cells from PBMCs. This TCR was sampled from a human donor with Susac syndrome. The CDR3 spells CASRPGVVDEQFF. CDR3 bases: TGTGCCAGTAGGCCCGGGGTGGTGGATGAGCAGTTCTTC.